These 21 T cell receptor beta chains originate from one sample sequenced in a study of shared clonotypes between healthy human individuals. The naive CD8 subset, CD45RO-negative cells positively selected for CCR7, excluded terminally differentiated effector memory CD45RA+ cells. Profiled with immunoSEQ multiplex PCR; TCRdb holds only in-frame clones, not every one. The table lists around 640,000 clones, 90% to 97% of them singletons. Source material: naive CD8+ T cells sorted from blood. These receptors came from a woman under 40 in good health.

V usage is TRBV4-1 and J usage is TRBJ2-3; D unresolved. Germline CDR1 is MGHRA and CDR2 is YSYEKL. This CDR3 is built from 11 residues. Trimming took 4 bases from V and 5 from J, leaving 4 bases between them. CDR3 nucleotides: TGCGCCAGCAGCCTTGGAGATACGCAGTATTTT. Translation: CASSLGDTQYF.

The chain joins TRBV27 to TRBJ1-6; D possibly corresponds to TRBD1 (5 bases). The V gene's germline CDR1 is MNHEY and CDR2 SMNVEV (reference sequence). CDR3 length: 14 residues. The germline V and J ends were trimmed by 7 bases and 6 bases, with 13 bases remaining between them. CDR3 region: CASTIRGSNSPLHF. The DNA of the CDR3 is TGTGCCAGCACCATAAGGGGATCTAATTCACCCCTCCACTTT.

The chain joins TRBV4-1 to TRBJ1-4; the D gene is possibly TRBD1 (5 bases). The CDR3 runs to 20 residues. Germline CDR1 is MGHRA and CDR2 is YSYEKL. V was cut by 0 bases and J by 5 bases, with 25 bases left in between. CDR3 in amino acids: CASSQDQPRTSRGTNEKLFF. The DNA for the CDR3 is TGCGCCAGCAGCCAAGATCAACCACGCACCTCGAGGGGAACAAATGAAAAACTGTTTTTT.

The chain employs TRBV27 and TRBJ2-1, with D perhaps matching TRBD2 (6 bases). This CDR3 has 14 residues. V was trimmed by 3 bases and J by 7 bases, leaving 13 bases between them. Germline-derived CDR1 and CDR2 are MNHEY and SMNVEV (reference sequence). The CDR3 coding sequence is TGTGCCAGCAGTTTGGGGGGACTGGGGAATGAGCAGTTCTTC. It translates to CASSLGGLGNEQFF.

The rearrangement uses TRBV4-1 and TRBJ2-1; 7 bases are shared with TRBD1. J gave up 5 bases and V 4 bases, and 5 bases lay outside the gene matches. The CDR3 has 14 amino acids. CDR1 and CDR2 (germline): MGHRA, YSYEKL. The chain's CDR3 is CASSLLGQDNEQFF. CDR3 in DNA: TGCGCCAGCAGCCTCCTCGGACAGGACAATGAGCAGTTCTTC.

This chain uses TRBV5-5 with TRBJ2-4, with 8 bases fitting TRBD2. Trimming at V came to 3 bases and at J to 0 bases, leaving 5 bases not matched to a gene. From germline, CDR1 is SGHKS and CDR2 YYEKEE (reference sequence). The CDR3 has 16 residues. Written as DNA, the CDR3 is TGTGCCAGCAGCTCCGGACTAGCTAAAGCCAAAAACATTCAGTACTTC. Translated: CASSSGLAKAKNIQYF.

The chain couples TRBV28 to TRBJ2-7; D may correspond to TRBD1 or TRBD2 (5 bases each). The CDR3 is 16 amino acids. Trimming left V 6 bases short and J 0 bases short, with 18 bases between. Germline V CDR1 and CDR2: MDHEN, SYDVKM. CDR3 loop: CASSNRGPINSYEQYF. The CDR3 DNA sequence: TGTGCCAGCAGCAACCGGGGACCGATCAACTCCTACGAGCAGTACTTC. The entire variable domain, with the rest obtained from reference TRBV28 and TRBJ2-7, is as follows: DVKVTQSSRYLVKRTGEKVFLECVQDMDHENMFWYRQDPGLGLRLIYFSYDVKMKEKGDIPEGYSVSREKKERFSLILESASTNQTSMYLCASSNRGPINSYEQYFGPGTRLTVT.

The chain has TRBV28 and TRBJ1-2; D not certain. V was pared by 6 bases and J by 4 bases, with 12 bases between. Germline CDR1 and CDR2: MDHEN and SYDVKM. This CDR3 has 13 amino acids. CDR3 loop: CASRPPAGYGYTF. CDR3 coding DNA: TGTGCCAGCAGACCCCCAGCGGGCTATGGCTACACCTTC.

This sequence joins TRBV9 and TRBJ2-1, with 9 bases aligning to TRBD2. CDR3 size: 14 residues. V was clipped by 0 bases and J by 8 bases; unmatched bases: 3. Germline-derived CDR1 and CDR2 are SGDLS and YYNGEE. The CDR3 loop is CASSVGLAGHEQFF. The CDR3 coding sequence is TGTGCCAGCAGCGTAGGGCTAGCGGGACATGAGCAGTTCTTC.

The CDR3 DNA sequence: TGTGCCAGCAGCACCGAATTACTAGAAGGACTGACCGGGGAGCTGTTTTTT. It yields the protein CASSTELLEGLTGELFF. This sequence joins TRBV28 and TRBJ2-2, with a possible D match to TRBD2 (5 bases). CDR3 length: 17 residues. V lost 6 bases and J 5 bases, leaving 22 bases between the germline ends. Germline CDR1 reads MDHEN; CDR2 reads SYDVKM.

This chain links TRBV28 with TRBJ2-5; D is possibly TRBD2 (5 bases). The CDR3 loop spans 15 amino acids. Trimming shortened V by 3 bases and J by 3 bases, and 14 bases separated the two germline ends. CDR1 and CDR2 (germline): MDHEN, SYDVKM. CDR3 sequence: CASSFPRGVKETQYF. The CDR3 coding sequence is TGTGCCAGCAGTTTCCCCCGGGGTGTTAAAGAGACCCAGTACTTC.

V usage is TRBV1 and J usage is TRBJ2-2; the DNA was not compared with TRBD1, the D call given in the table. TRBV1 is labeled a pseudogene. The CDR3 runs to 15 residues. Written as DNA, the CDR3 is TGCACCAGCAGCTCCACAGGGGACAACACCGGGGAGCTGTTTTTT. Residues: CTSSSTGDNTGELFF.

The chain uses TRBV21-1 and TRBJ1-3; the DNA was not used to check the table's D call, TRBD1. TRBV21-1 is assigned pseudogene status. This CDR3 is built from 16 residues. The CDR3, as DNA: TGTGCCAGCAGCACCAGACAGGCACTCTCTGGAAACACCATATATTTT. It is translated as CASSTRQALSGNTIYF.

The chain combines TRBV5-1 with TRBJ2-2; D remains ambiguous. Germline V lookup: CDR1 SGHRS, CDR2 YFSETQ. V lost 1 base, J lost 1 base, and 14 bases lay in between. The CDR3 covers 17 residues. CDR3 nucleotides: TGCGCCAGCAGCTTGCGTCTTGCGTCCGAGAACACCGGGGAGCTGTTTTTT. Translating it yields CASSLRLASENTGELFF.

This clone was observed a handful of times. The J gene is TRBJ1-5, the V gene TRBV28, with no clear D. Germline lookup yields CDR1 MDHEN and CDR2 SYDVKM. CDR3 length: 15 residues. The V and J ends lost 2 bases and 0 bases respectively, with 8 bases between them. DNA of the CDR3: TGTGCCAGCAGTTTAGGACCATATAGCAATCAGCCCCAGCATTTT. Translation: CASSLGPYSNQPQHF.

The genes are TRBV7-9 and TRBJ1-2; a possible D gene is TRBD1 (5 bases). The germline gives CDR1 SEHNR, CDR2 FQNEAQ (reference sequence). The V gene lost 5 bases and the J gene lost 5 bases, with 15 bases spanning the gap. The CDR3 totals 14 residues. This CDR3 is CASSPLGGAYGYTF. CDR3 bases: TGTGCCAGCAGCCCCCTGGGGGGAGCTTATGGCTACACCTTC.

The J gene is TRBJ2-5, the V gene TRBV28; the match to TRBD2 covers 13 bases. Unmatched junction bases numbered 5, after V lost 2 bases and J lost 5 bases. Germline CDR1 reads MDHEN; CDR2 reads SYDVKM. This CDR3 spans 16 amino acids. CDR3: CASSLRTSGSMETQYF. In DNA, the CDR3 is TGTGCCAGCAGTTTACGGACTAGCGGGAGTATGGAGACCCAGTACTTC. Combining the CDR3 with reference TRBV28 and TRBJ2-5 gives the whole variable domain DVKVTQSSRYLVKRTGEKVFLECVQDMDHENMFWYRQDPGLGLRLIYFSYDVKMKEKGDIPEGYSVSREKKERFSLILESASTNQTSMYLCASSLRTSGSMETQYFGPGTRLLVL.

The chain employs TRBV28 and TRBJ1-2; 9 nucleotides line up with TRBD1. Germline V gene sequence: CDR1 MDHEN, CDR2 SYDVKM. The trim removed 8 bases at V and 4 bases at J, leaving 8 bases unmatched. CDR3 size: 14 residues. As DNA, the CDR3 is TGTGCCAGCGGGGAAACAGGGGGCAGCTATGGCTACACCTTC. It is translated as CASGETGGSYGYTF.

The J gene is TRBJ1-1, the V gene TRBV7-9, with D perhaps matching TRBD1 (5 bases). Trimming left V 5 bases short and J 3 bases short, with 13 bases between. The germline gives CDR1 SEHNR, CDR2 FQNEAQ (reference sequence). This CDR3 contains 14 residues. DNA for the CDR3: TGTGCCAGCAGCCCCCTGGGACGCGACACTGAAGCTTTCTTT. Its protein product is CASSPLGRDTEAFF.

The J gene is TRBJ1-5, the V gene TRBV5-6; 10 nucleotides line up with TRBD1. The CDR3 is made up of 15 amino acids. J gave up 6 bases and V 3 bases, and 6 bases lay outside the gene matches. The germline gives CDR1 SGHDT, CDR2 YYEEEE. The CDR3 region is CASSYGTGVSQPQHF. As DNA, the CDR3 is TGTGCCAGCAGCTATGGGACAGGGGTATCTCAGCCCCAGCATTTT.

The V and J genes are TRBV27 and TRBJ2-5; the D gene is possibly TRBD2 (6 bases). The J call may be mistaken, given a closer DNA end match to TRBJ2-7. The CDR3 covers 15 residues. The germline CDR1 and CDR2 sequences are MNHEY and SMNVEV (reference sequence). The CDR3 nucleotides are TGTGCCAGCAGCCACGGACGGGGGAGCTCCTACGAGCAGTACTTC. Amino acid sequence: CASSHGRGSSYEQYF.